The 6 T cell receptor beta chains in this list originate from one sample, sequenced in a study of blood T cells in healthy people across ages. Primed by a sample-barcoded 5' primer and a J-beta primer mix, a second PCR proceeded for 7 to 11 cycles. TCRdb analysed the 5' RACE reads with MiXCR anew, one entry per CDR3 protein. The sample has hundreds of thousands of distinct CDR3 sequences, less than 45% seen once. Sequenced sample: blood. The receptors shown here come from a man aged 80 or over in good health.

This clonotype was found many times. This rearrangement joins TRBV6-5 to TRBJ1-2, with TRBD1 matching over 11 bases. The CDR3 has 15 residues. The V gene's germline CDR1 is MNHEY and CDR2 SVGAGI. V lost 6 bases and J lost 3; bases outside the gene matches: 6. In DNA form, the CDR3 reads TGTGCCAGCAGCGGACAGGGGGCCGGTGACTATGGCTACACCTTC. It codes for CASSGQGAGDYGYTF.

There are a few counts of this clonotype. The rearrangement links TRBV7-2 to TRBJ1-1; 7 bases agree with TRBD1. The junction had 3 bases not matched to a gene; V was cut back by 8 bases and J by 0 bases. In germline, CDR1 is SGHTA, CDR2 FQGNSA. The CDR3 loop spans 13 amino acids. Here the CDR3 reads CASRDRMNTEAFF. The CDR3 nucleotides read TGTGCCAGCCGGGACAGAATGAACACTGAAGCTTTCTTT.

There are a few counts of this clonotype. The chain links TRBV7-2 to TRBJ1-1; D remains ambiguous. Germline values: CDR1 SGHTA, CDR2 FQGNSA. V lost 2 bases to trimming and J lost 3 bases, with 13 bases between them. The CDR3 sequence is 15 residues long. The CDR3 coding sequence is TGTGCCAGCAGCTTAAACAGAGGGAGGTACACTGAAGCTTTCTTT. It translates to CASSLNRGRYTEAFF.

Notes on this clonotype: Its ends do not fully match the called genes, so a read error is possible. J is TRBJ2-6 and V is TRBV6-2 or TRBV6-3; D not certain. CDR3 length: 15 residues. Germline CDR1 reads MNHEY; CDR2 reads SVGEGT. The DNA of the CDR3 is TGTGCCAACAGTTACTTAGGCTCTGGGGCCAACGTCCTGACTTTC. It specifies CANSYLGSGANVLTF.

To note about this clonotype: A much larger clone is a single base away; this may be a read error. The gene calls are TRBV6-1 and TRBJ2-1; D is possibly TRBD1 or TRBD2 (6 bases each). The germline V gene has CDR1 MNHNS and CDR2 SASEGT. The CDR3 covers 17 residues. Trimming took off 7 bases at V and 11 bases at J, with 30 bases between the two ends. This chain's CDR3 is CASNKDRGAGAALKQFF. The DNA for the CDR3 is TGTGCCAGCAATAAGGATCGCGGGGCAGGGGCAGCCCTCAAGCAGTTCTTC.

The chain combines TRBV20-1 with TRBJ2-5; TRBD2 matches at 10 bases. Germline V CDR1 and CDR2: DFQATT, SNEGSKA (reference sequence). The CDR3 is made up of 12 amino acids. V gave up 7 bases and J gave up 4 bases; unmatched junction bases: 3. This CDR3 is CSGQRGGETQYF. DNA for the CDR3: TGCAGTGGGCAGCGGGGGGGAGAGACCCAGTACTTC.